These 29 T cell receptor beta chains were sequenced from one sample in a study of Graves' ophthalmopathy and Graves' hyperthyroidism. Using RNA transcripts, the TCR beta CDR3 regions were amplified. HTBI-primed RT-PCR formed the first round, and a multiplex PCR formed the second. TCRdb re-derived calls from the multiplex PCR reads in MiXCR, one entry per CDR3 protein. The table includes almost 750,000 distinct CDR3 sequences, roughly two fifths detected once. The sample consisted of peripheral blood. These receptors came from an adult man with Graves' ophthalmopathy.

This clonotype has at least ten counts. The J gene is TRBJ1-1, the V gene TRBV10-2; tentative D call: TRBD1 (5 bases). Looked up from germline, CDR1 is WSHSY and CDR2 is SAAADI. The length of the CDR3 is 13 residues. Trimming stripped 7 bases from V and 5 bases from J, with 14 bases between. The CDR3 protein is CASIGDRGTEAFF. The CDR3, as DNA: TGCGCCAGCATCGGAGATAGGGGAACTGAAGCTTTCTTT.

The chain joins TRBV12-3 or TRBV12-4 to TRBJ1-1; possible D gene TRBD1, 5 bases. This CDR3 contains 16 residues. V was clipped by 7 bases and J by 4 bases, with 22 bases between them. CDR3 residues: CASIKGPGRSITEAFF. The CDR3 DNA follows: TGTGCCAGCATCAAGGGACCAGGCCGCTCCATCACTGAAGCTTTCTTT.

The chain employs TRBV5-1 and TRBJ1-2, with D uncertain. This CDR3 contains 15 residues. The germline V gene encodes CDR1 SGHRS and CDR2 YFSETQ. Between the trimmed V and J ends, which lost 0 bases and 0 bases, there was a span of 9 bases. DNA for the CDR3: TGCGCCAGCAGCTTGGGTTTGGGCCCTAACTATGGCTACACCTTC. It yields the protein CASSLGLGPNYGYTF. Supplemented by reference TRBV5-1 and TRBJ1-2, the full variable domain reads KAGVTQTPRYLIKTRGQQVTLSCSPISGHRSVSWYQQTPGQGLQFLFEYFSETQRNKGNFPGRFSGRQFSNSRSEMNVSTLELGDSALYLCASSLGLGPNYGYTFGSGTRLTVV.

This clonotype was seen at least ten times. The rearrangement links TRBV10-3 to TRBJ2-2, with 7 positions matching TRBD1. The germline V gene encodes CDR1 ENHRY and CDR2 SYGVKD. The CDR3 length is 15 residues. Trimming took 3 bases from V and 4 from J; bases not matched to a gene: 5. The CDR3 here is CAISEQGSSTGELFF. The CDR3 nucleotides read TGTGCCATCAGTGAACAGGGGTCGAGCACCGGGGAGCTGTTTTTT.

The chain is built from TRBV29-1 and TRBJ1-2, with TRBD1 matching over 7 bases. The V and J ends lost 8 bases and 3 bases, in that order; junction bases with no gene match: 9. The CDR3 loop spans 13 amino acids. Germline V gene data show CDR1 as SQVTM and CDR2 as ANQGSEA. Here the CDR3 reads CSRDGDRDYGYTF. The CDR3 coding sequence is TGCAGCAGAGATGGGGACAGAGACTATGGCTACACCTTC.

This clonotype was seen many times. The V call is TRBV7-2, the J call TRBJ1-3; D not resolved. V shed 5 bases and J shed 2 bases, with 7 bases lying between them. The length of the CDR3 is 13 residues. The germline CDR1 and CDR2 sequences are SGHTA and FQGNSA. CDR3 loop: CASSHPTGNTIYF. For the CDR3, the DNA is TGTGCCAGCAGCCATCCTACTGGAAACACCATATATTTT.

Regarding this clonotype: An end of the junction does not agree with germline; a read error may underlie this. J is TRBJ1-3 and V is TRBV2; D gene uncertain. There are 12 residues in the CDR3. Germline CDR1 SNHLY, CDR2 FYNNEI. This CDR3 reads CAISDGRNTIYF. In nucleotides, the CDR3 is TGTGCCATCAGTGATGGGCGAAACACCATATATTTT.

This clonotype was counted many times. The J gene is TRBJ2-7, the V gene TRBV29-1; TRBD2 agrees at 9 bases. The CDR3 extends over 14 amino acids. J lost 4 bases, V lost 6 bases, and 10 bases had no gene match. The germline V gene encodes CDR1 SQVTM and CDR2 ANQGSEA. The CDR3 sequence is CSVESSGSGYEQYF. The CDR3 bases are TGCAGCGTGGAGAGTAGCGGGAGTGGGTACGAGCAGTACTTC.

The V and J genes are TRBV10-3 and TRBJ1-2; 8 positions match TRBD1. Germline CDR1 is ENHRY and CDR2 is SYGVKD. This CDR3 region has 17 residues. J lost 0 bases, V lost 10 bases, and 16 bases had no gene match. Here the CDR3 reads CASSHPGQAIANYGYTF. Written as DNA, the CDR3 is TGTGCCAGCAGCCATCCGGGACAGGCGATCGCTAACTATGGCTACACCTTC.

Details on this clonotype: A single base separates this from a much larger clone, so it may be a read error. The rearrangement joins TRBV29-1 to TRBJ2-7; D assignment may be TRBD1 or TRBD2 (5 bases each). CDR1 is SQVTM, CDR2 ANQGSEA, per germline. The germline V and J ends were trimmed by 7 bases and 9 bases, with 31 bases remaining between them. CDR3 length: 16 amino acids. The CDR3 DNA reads TGCAGCGACCACGACGGTGGGGGAACCTCCTCTAGAATGCAGTACTTC. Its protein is CSDHDGGGTSSRMQYF.

CDR3 sequence reads: CASTRQGNTIYF. Here the CDR3 DNA reads TGTGCCAGTACACGACAGGGGAACACCATATATTTT. J is TRBJ1-3 and V is TRBV10-3; 8 bases are shared with TRBD1. V was clipped by 10 bases and J by 7 bases; unmatched bases: 6. Germline loops: CDR1 ENHRY, CDR2 SYGVKD. CDR3 size: 12 residues.

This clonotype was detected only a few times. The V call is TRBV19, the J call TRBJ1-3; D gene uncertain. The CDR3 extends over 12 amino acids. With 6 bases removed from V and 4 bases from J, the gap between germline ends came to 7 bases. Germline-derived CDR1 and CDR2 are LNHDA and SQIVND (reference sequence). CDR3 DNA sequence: TGTGCCAGTAGCGCAAGGGGAAACACCATATATTTT. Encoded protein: CASSARGNTIYF.

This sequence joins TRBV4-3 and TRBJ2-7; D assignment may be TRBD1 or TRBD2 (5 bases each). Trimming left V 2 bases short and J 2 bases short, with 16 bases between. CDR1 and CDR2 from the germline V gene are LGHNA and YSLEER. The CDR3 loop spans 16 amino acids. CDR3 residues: CASSQNRGTGAYEQYF. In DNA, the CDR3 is TGCGCCAGCAGCCAAAATCGGGGCACTGGGGCCTACGAGCAGTACTTC.

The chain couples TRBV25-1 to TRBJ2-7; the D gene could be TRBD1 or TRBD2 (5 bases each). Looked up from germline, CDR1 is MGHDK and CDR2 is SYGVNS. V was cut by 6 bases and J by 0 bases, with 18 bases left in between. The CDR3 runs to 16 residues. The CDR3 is CASSQPSWGSSYEQYF. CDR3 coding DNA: TGTGCCAGCAGCCAACCTTCGTGGGGGAGCTCCTACGAGCAGTACTTC.

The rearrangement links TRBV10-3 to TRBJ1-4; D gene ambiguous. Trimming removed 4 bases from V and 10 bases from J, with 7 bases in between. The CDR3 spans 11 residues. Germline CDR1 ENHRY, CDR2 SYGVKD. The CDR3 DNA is TGTGCCATCAGTGTGGACGGAAAACTGTTTTTT. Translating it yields CAISVDGKLFF.

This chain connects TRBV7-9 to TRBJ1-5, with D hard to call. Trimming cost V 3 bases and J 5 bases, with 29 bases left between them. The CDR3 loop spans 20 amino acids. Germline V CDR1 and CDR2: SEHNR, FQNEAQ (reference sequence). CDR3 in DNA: TGTGCCAGCAGCTTGGAAAGTGGCGGAGTCGCCGGCAAGACTGATCAGCCCCAGCATTTT. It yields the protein CASSLESGGVAGKTDQPQHF.

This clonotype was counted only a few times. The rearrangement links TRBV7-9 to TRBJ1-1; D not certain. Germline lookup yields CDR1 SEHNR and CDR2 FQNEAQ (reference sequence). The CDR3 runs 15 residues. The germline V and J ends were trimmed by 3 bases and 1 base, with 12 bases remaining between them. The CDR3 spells CASSLSAGANTEAFF. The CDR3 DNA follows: TGTGCCAGCAGCTTGTCAGCGGGAGCGAACACTGAAGCTTTCTTT.

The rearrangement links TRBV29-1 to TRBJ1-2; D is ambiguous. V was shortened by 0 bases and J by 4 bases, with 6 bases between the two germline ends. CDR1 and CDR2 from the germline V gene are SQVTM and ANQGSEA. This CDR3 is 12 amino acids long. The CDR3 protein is CSVEEGSYGYTF. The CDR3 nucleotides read TGCAGCGTTGAAGAAGGTTCCTATGGCTACACCTTC.

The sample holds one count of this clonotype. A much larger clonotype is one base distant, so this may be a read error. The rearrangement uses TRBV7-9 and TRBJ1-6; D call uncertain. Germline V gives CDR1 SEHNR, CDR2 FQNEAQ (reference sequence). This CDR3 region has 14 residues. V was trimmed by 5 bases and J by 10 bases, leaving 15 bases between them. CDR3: CASSVLGSSSPLHF. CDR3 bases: TGTGCCAGCAGCGTATTGGGGAGCAGCTCACCCCTCCACTTT.

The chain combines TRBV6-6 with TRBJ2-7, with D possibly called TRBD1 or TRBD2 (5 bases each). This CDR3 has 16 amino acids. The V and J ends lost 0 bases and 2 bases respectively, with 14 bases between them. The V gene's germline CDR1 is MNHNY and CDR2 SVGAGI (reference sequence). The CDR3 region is CASSYSRDEVAYEQYF. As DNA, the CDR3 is TGTGCCAGCAGTTACTCCAGGGACGAGGTCGCCTACGAGCAGTACTTC.

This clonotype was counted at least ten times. The CDR3: CSVAGRYNQPQHF. The CDR3 nucleotides read TGCAGCGTTGCCGGGAGGTACAATCAGCCCCAGCATTTT. This chain connects TRBV29-1 to TRBJ1-5; no firm D call. CDR1 and CDR2 (germline): SQVTM, ANQGSEA. V gave up 4 bases and J gave up 3 bases, with 10 bases separating them. The CDR3 runs 13 residues.

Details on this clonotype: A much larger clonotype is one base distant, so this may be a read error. CDR3 DNA: TGCAGCGTTGCGTCGGGCACAGCCATTTCTGGAAGCACCATATATTTT. As protein: CSVASGTAISGSTIYF. The chain employs TRBV29-1 and TRBJ1-3; D is unclear. This CDR3 spans 16 amino acids. Per germline, CDR1 SQVTM and CDR2 ANQGSEA.

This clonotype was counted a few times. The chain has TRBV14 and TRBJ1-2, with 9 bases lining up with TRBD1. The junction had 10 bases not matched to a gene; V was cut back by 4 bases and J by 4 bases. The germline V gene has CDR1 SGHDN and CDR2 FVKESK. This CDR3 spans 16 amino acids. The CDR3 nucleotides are TGTGCCAGCAGCCCAGATGCGGGACAGGGACTCTATGGCTACACCTTC. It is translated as CASSPDAGQGLYGYTF.

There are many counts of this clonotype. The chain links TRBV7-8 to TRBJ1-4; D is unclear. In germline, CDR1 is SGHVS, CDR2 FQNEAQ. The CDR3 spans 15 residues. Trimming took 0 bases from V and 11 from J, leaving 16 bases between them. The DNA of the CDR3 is TGTGCCAGCAGCTTAGCGCGGGTGGATCCTAACAAACTGTTTTTT. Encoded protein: CASSLARVDPNKLFF.

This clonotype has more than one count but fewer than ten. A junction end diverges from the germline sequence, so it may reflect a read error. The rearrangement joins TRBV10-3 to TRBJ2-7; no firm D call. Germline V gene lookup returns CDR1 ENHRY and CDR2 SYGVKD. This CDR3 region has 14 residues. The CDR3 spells CASSYLDGPYEQYF. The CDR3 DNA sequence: TGTGCCAGCAGTTACTTAGACGGACCATACGAGCAGTACTTC.

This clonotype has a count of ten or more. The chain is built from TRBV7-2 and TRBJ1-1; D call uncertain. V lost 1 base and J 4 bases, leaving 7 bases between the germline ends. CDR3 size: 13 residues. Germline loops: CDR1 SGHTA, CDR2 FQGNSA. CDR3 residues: CASSLDVLTEAFF. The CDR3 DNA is TGTGCCAGCAGCTTAGATGTGCTCACTGAAGCTTTCTTT.

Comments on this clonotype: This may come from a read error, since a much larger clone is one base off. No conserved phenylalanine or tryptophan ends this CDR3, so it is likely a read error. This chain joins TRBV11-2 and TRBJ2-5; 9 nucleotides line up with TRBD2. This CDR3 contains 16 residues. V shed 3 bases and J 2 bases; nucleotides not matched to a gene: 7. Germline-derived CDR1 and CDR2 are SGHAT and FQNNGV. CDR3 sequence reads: CASSFPSTSGQETQYV. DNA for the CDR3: TGTGCCAGCAGCTTCCCCTCGACTAGCGGACAAGAGACCCAGTACGTC.

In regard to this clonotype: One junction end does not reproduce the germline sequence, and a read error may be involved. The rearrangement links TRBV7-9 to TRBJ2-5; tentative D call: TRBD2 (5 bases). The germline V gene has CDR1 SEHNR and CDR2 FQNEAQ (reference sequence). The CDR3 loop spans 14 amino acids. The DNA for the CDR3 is TGTGCCAGCAGCTTAGCCCTAGCCGGGGAGATCCAGTACTTC. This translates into CASSLALAGEIQYF.

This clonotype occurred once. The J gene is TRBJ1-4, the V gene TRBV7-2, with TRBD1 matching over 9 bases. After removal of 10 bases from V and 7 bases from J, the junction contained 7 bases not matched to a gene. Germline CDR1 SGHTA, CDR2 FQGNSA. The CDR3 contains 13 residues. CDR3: CATRTGDAEKLFF. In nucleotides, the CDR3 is TGTGCCACCCGGACAGGGGATGCTGAAAAACTGTTTTTT.